This TCR beta chain was found in a study of blood T cell repertoires in COVID-19. Background on the study: COVID-19 samples collected from the United States, Italy and Spain covered acute and convalescent phases.

Trimming removed 6 bases at V and 5 bases at J, with 25 bases between. The CDR3 loop spans 17 amino acids. From germline, CDR1 is SNHLY and CDR2 FYNNEI. Repertoires were generated with immunoSEQ multiplex PCR, while TCRdb's copy carries only in-frame clones and drops some. The table shows a few hundred thousand clones, with about 90% occurring only once. Those enrolled, adults aged 18 to 89 years, came from roughly 22 US areas. Donors were grouped by their self-reported clinical history. This clonotype was sampled from a woman younger than 45 who had recovered from COVID-19. V and J are TRBV2 and TRBJ2-5; D is possibly TRBD2 (5 bases). The sequenced sample consisted of PBMCs or T cells enriched from blood (not recorded which). The CDR3 region is CASRPPEWTAQGETQYF. CDR3 sequence (DNA): TGTGCCAGCAGGCCACCCGAATGGACTGCGCAAGGGGAGACCCAGTACTTC.